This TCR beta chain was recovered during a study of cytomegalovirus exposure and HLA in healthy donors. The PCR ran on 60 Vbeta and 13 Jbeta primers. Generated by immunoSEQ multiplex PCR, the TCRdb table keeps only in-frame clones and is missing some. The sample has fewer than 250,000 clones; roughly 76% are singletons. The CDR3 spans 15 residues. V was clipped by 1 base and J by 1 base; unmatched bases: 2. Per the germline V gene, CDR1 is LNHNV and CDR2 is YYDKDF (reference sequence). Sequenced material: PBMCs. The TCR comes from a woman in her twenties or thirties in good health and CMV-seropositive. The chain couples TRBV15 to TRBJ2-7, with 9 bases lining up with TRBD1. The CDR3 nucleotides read TGTGCCACCAGCAGAGGGGACAGGGAGTCCTACGAGCAGTACTTC. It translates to CATSRGDRESYEQYF. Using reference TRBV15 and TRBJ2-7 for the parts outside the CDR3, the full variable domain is DAMVIQNPRYQVTQFGKPVTLSCSQTLNHNVMYWYQQKSSQAPKLLFHYYDKDFNNEADTPDNFQSRRPNTSFCFLDIRSPGLGDTAMYLCATSRGDRESYEQYFGPGTRLTVT.